This T cell receptor beta chain stems from a study of blood T cell repertoires in COVID-19. Study at large: Material from acute and convalescent COVID-19 was sourced from the United States, Italy and Spain. From T cells, B-cell-depleted T cells, or PBMCs came the material, which was cDNA or gDNA.

V lost 4 bases and J 1 base, leaving 13 bases between the germline ends. The length of the CDR3 is 16 residues. Germline assignment: CDR1 SEHNR and CDR2 FQNEAQ (reference sequence). Assay used: immunoSEQ multiplex PCR; TCRdb lists only in-frame clones, some missing. This table holds around 280,000 clones, approximately 86% found once. This TCR derives from a woman between 25 and 40 years old who had recovered from COVID-19. This chain connects TRBV7-9 to TRBJ2-2; perhaps TRBD1 as D (6 bases). Sequencing was done on a sample of peripheral blood. DNA for the CDR3: TGTGCCAGCAGCTCGGCCAGGACAGAGAACACCGGGGAGCTGTTTTTT. It is translated as CASSSARTENTGELFF.